These 10 T cell receptor beta chains originate from one sample sequenced in a study of regulatory T cells in long-lasting Graves disease. Arm-PCR of CDR3 regions and iRepertoire HTBI primers were the basis on which TCR beta libraries were built. TCRdb redid the calling of the multiplex PCR reads with MiXCR, one entry per CDR3 protein. The sample holds about 470,000 distinct CDR3 sequences, about 22% seen once. Time point in this sample: persistent/refractory GD, antithyroid drugs over 5 years with positive TRAb. The TCR library was made from RNA that had been extracted from PBMCs in TRIzol. Sample: peripheral blood mononuclear cells (PBMCs), taken when the disease was refractory, from a patient treated with antithyroid drugs. These receptors came from a female donor with Graves disease.

The gene calls are TRBV6-2 or TRBV6-3 and TRBJ2-7; TRBD1 aligns across 9 bases. Unmatched junction bases numbered 7, after V lost 5 bases and J lost 2 bases. The CDR3 sequence is 15 residues long. Germline CDR1 is MNHEY and CDR2 is SVGEGT. CDR3 in amino acids: CASSGRTGEPYEQYF. Written as DNA, the CDR3 is TGTGCCAGCAGTGGACGGACAGGGGAGCCCTACGAGCAGTACTTC.

The sample holds many counts of this clonotype. This chain uses TRBV3-1 with TRBJ1-2, with 10 bases fitting TRBD1. The V and J ends lost 4 bases and 8 bases, in that order; junction bases with no gene match: 7. This CDR3 spans 14 amino acids. The germline V gene encodes CDR1 LGHDT and CDR2 YNNKEL (reference sequence). CDR3 bases: TGTGCCAGCAGCCTTTCCGGGACAGGGGACGGCTACACCTTC. Its translation is CASSLSGTGDGYTF.

The V call is TRBV3-1, the J call TRBJ1-3; the D gene is possibly TRBD1 (5 bases). CDR1 is LGHDT, CDR2 YNNKEL, per germline (reference sequence). The germline V and J ends were trimmed by 2 bases and 0 bases, with 17 bases remaining between them. This CDR3 contains 18 residues. The CDR3 DNA is TGTGCCAGCAGCCAACATGGTCTACAGGTAGCCTCTGGAAACACCATATATTTT. Protein sequence: CASSQHGLQVASGNTIYF.

This rearrangement joins TRBV12-5 to TRBJ2-1; TRBD2 aligns across 7 bases. The germline V gene has CDR1 LGHNT and CDR2 FRNRAP. J lost 2 bases, V lost 7 bases, and 8 bases had no gene match. The CDR3 sequence is 15 residues long. The CDR3 loop is CASAGAGRTYNEQFF. The CDR3, as DNA: TGTGCTAGTGCCGGAGCGGGACGAACCTACAATGAGCAGTTCTTC. The entire variable domain, with the rest obtained from reference TRBV12-5 and TRBJ2-1, is as follows: DARVTQTPRHKVTEMGQEVTMRCQPILGHNTVFWYRQTMMQGLELLAYFRNRAPLDDSGMPKDRFSAEMPDATLATLKIQPSEPRDSAVYFCASAGAGRTYNEQFFGPGTRLTVL.

Points on this clonotype: A read error may be the cause here, since a much bigger clone is one base away. The chain has TRBV6-2 or TRBV6-3 and TRBJ1-2; a weak D match, TRBD1 (5 bases). The germline V and J ends were trimmed by 4 bases and 12 bases, with 15 bases remaining between them. The CDR3 spans 12 residues. CDR1 is MNHEY and CDR2 is SVGEGT in the germline V gene. The CDR3 DNA reads as TGTGCCAGCAGTTCCGGGGGGGGAGGCCACACCTTC. Translation: CASSSGGGGHTF.

The table lists this clonotype with a few counts. A read error may account for a junction end that differs from germline. The chain has TRBV7-7 and TRBJ2-2; 12 positions match TRBD2. Germline loops: CDR1 SSHAT, CDR2 FNYEAQ (reference sequence). This CDR3 has 15 amino acids. The CDR3 bases are TGTGCTAGCAGCTCCGGACTAGCGGGGACGGGGGAGCTGTTTTTT. Translated, it gives CASSSGLAGTGELFF.

This clonotype was seen repeatedly, ten times or more. The gene calls are TRBV27 and TRBJ2-7, with TRBD2 matching over 9 bases. The junction had 3 bases not matched to a gene; V was cut back by 6 bases and J by 0 bases. Germline CDR1 reads MNHEY; CDR2 reads SMNVEV (reference sequence). This CDR3 has 14 residues. The CDR3, as DNA: TGTGCCAGCAGGCCGGGACTAGCCTCCTACGAGCAGTACTTC. Translating gives CASRPGLASYEQYF.

This clonotype was found many times. The V and J genes are TRBV20-1 and TRBJ2-5; TRBD2 matches at 7 bases. This CDR3 has 13 amino acids. From germline, CDR1 is DFQATT and CDR2 SNEGSKA (reference sequence). With 1 base clipped from V and 5 bases from J, the junction kept 4 bases outside the gene matches. CDR3 loop: CSARVPSGETQYF. The CDR3 DNA reads TGCAGTGCTAGAGTCCCTAGCGGCGAGACCCAGTACTTC.

This clonotype showed up just a few times. The gene calls are TRBV9 and TRBJ2-7, with D possibly matching TRBD2 (6 bases). This CDR3 is 15 amino acids long. CDR1 is SGDLS, CDR2 YYNGEE, per germline. V was clipped by 4 bases and J by 0 bases, with 14 bases between them. The CDR3 protein is CASSPGLLLSYEQYF. CDR3 nucleotide sequence: TGTGCCAGCAGCCCGGGACTCCTCCTCTCCTACGAGCAGTACTTC.

A word on this clonotype: A read error may be the cause here, since a much bigger clone is one base away. This chain links TRBV20-1 with TRBJ2-7; the D is unclear. This CDR3 contains 15 residues. The ends were cut back, 6 bases at V and 3 bases at J, with 21 bases in the middle. CDR1 is DFQATT and CDR2 is SNEGSKA in the germline V gene (reference sequence). CDR3 protein: CSALLHTAYLYEQYF. CDR3 sequence (DNA): TGCAGTGCGCTACTCCATACAGCCTATCTCTACGAGCAGTACTTC.